This T cell receptor beta chain comes out of a study of blood T cell repertoires in COVID-19. TCRdb keeps only in-frame clones here, not all; method: immunoSEQ multiplex PCR. This repertoire shows under 250,000 clones, about four fifths found once; its top ten account for approximately 2.9%. Germline V gene sequence: CDR1 MNHEY, CDR2 SVGAGI. This CDR3 is built from 14 residues. V gave up 2 bases and J gave up 1 base; unmatched junction bases: 0. The TCR sequence derives from a woman aged 25 to 39 who had recovered from COVID-19. The chain employs TRBV6-5 and TRBJ2-7; 9 positions agree with TRBD1. Sequenced sample: peripheral blood. CDR3 residues: CASSYDRGSYEQYF. The CDR3 DNA is TGTGCCAGCAGTTACGACAGGGGGTCCTACGAGCAGTACTTC.